This T cell receptor (beta chain) was obtained from a study of T cell repertoires in ileal Crohn's disease. Study-wide findings and caveats: Compared with non-smokers, active smokers at surgery showed more clonal expansions.

Eligibility required adulthood, ileal or ileocolonic Crohn's disease and indicated ileocolonic resection. Per sample, 500 to 650 nanograms of biopsy DNA were TCRB immunosequenced. Only in-frame clones appear in the TCRdb table, and some are missing; sequencing was by immunoSEQ multiplex PCR. The table records some 28,000 clones, 80% of them present only once. On this clone: Its antigen is not known.

V was pared by 0 bases and J by 2 bases, with 2 bases of the junction left unmatched. Germline-derived CDR1 and CDR2 are SGHTS and YDEGEE. The length of the CDR3 is 15 residues. The V gene is TRBV5-8, the J gene TRBJ2-3, with 8 bases that match TRBD2. The specimen sequenced was ileal tissue. This sequence was found in an adult with Crohn's disease. This CDR3 reads CASSLAGGHTDTQYF. CDR3 in DNA: TGTGCCAGCAGCTTGGCGGGGGGGCACACAGATACGCAGTATTTT.